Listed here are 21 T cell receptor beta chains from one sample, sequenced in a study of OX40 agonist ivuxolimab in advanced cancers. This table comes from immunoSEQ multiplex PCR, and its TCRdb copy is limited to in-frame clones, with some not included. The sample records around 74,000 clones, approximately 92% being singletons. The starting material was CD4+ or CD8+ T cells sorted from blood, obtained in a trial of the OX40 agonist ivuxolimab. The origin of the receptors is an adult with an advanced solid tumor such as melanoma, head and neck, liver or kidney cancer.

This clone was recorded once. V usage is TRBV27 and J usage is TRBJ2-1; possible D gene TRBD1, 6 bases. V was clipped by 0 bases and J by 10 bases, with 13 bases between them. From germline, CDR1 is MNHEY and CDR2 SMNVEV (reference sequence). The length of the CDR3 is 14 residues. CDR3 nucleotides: TGTGCCAGCAGTTTATCAATGGGAACAGGGGAGCAGTTCTTC. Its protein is CASSLSMGTGEQFF.

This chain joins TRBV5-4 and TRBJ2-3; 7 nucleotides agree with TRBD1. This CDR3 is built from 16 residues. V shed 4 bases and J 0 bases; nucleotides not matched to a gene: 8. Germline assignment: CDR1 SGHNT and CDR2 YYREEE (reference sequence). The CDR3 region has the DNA TGTGCCAGCAGCCCCCCGGGACAGTCCAGCACAGATACGCAGTATTTT. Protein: CASSPPGQSSTDTQYF.

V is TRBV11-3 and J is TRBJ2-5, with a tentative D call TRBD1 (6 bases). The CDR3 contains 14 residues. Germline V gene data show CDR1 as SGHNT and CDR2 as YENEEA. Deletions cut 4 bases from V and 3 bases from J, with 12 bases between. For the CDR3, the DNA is TGTGCCAGCAGCTACTTTTACAGGGAAGAGACCCAGTACTTC. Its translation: CASSYFYREETQYF.

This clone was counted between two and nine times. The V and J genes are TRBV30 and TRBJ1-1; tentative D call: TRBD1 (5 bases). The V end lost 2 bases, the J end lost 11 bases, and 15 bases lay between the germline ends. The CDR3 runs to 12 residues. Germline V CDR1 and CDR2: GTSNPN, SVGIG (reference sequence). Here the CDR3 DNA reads TGTGCCTGGAGTTCTCCTCGGGGCAGTGCTTTCTTT. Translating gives CAWSSPRGSAFF. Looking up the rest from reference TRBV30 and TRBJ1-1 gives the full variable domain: SQTIHQWPATLVQPVGSPLSLECTVEGTSNPNLYWYRQAAGRGLQLLFYSVGIGQISSEVPQNLSASRPQDRQFILSSKKLLLSDSGFYLCAWSSPRGSAFFGQGTRLTVV.

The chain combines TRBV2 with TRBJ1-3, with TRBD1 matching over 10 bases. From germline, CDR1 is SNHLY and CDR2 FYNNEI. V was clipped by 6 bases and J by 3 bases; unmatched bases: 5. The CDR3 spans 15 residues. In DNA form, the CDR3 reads TGTGCCAGCAGCGCCGACAGGGGGCTTGGAAACACCATATATTTT. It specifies CASSADRGLGNTIYF.

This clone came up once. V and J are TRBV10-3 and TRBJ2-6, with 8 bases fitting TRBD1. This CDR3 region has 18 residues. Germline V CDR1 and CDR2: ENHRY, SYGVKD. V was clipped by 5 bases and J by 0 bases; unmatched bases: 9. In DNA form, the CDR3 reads TGTGCCATCAGTCCCCGCGGACAGGGAGGCTCTGGGGCCAACGTCCTGACTTTC. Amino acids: CAISPRGQGGSGANVLTF.

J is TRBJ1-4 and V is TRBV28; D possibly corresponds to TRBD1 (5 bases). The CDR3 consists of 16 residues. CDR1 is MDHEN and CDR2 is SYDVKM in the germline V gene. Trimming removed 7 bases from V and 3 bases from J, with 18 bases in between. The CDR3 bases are TGTGCCAGCACCGGGGGAGGAAGGGGCTCTAATGAAAAACTGTTTTTT. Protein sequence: CASTGGGRGSNEKLFF.

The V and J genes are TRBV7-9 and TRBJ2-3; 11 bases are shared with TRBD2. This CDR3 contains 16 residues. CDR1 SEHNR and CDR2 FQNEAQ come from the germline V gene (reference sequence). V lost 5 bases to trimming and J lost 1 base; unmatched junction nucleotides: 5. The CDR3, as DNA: TGTGCCAGCAGCCAGGGTAGCGGGAGGGGCACAGATACGCAGTATTTT. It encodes CASSQGSGRGTDTQYF.

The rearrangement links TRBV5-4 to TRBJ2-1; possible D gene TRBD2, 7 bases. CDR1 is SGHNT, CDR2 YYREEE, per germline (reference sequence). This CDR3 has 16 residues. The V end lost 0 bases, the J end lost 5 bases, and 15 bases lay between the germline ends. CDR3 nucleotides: TGTGCCAGCAGCTTGGGAGGGGGACTATTAGACAATGAGCAGTTCTTC. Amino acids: CASSLGGGLLDNEQFF.

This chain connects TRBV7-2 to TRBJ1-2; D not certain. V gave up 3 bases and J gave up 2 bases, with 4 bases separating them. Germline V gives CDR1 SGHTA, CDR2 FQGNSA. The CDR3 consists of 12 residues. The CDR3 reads CASSFGNYGYTF. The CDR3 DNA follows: TGTGCCAGCAGCTTTGGGAACTATGGCTACACCTTC.

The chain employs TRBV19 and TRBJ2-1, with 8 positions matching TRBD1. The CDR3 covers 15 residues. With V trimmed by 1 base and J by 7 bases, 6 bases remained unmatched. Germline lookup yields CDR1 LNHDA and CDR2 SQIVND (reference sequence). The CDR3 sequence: CASSIGTGYGNEQFF. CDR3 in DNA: TGTGCCAGTAGTATAGGGACAGGGTATGGGAATGAGCAGTTCTTC.

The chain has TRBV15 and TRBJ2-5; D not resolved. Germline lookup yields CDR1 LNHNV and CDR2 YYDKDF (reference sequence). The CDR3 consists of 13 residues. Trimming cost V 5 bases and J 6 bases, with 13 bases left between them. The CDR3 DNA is TGTGCCACCAGCCCCCTCCAAGGGCAGACCCAGTACTTC. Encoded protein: CATSPLQGQTQYF.

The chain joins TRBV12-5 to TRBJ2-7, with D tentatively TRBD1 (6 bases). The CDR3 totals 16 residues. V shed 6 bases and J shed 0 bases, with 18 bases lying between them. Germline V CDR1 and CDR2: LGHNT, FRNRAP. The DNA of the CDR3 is TGTGCTAGTGGCTACAGACAGGATACGTACTCCTACGAGCAGTACTTC. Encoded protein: CASGYRQDTYSYEQYF.

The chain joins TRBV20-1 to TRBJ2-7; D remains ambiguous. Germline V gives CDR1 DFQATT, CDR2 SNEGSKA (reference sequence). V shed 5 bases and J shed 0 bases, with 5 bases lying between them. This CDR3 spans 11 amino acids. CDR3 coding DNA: TGCAGTGCTGATAGCTCCTACGAGCAGTACTTC. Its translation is CSADSSYEQYF.

CDR3 coding DNA: TGTGCCAGCAGCTTAGATATACCCGCTGAAGCTTTCTTT. This codes for CASSLDIPAEAFF. The V call is TRBV11-2, the J call TRBJ1-1; unclear D gene. Per germline, CDR1 SGHAT and CDR2 FQNNGV. The CDR3 has 13 amino acids. The germline V and J ends were trimmed by 0 bases and 6 bases, with 8 bases remaining between them.

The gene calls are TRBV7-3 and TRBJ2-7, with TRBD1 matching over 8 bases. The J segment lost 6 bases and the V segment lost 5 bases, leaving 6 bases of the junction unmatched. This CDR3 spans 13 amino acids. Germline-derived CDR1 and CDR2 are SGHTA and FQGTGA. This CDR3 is CASSMTGTGEQYF. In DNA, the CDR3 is TGTGCCAGCAGCATGACAGGGACAGGCGAGCAGTACTTC. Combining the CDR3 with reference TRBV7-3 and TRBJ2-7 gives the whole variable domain GAGVSQTPSNKVTEKGKYVELRCDPISGHTALYWYRQSLGQGPEFLIYFQGTGAADDSGLPNDRFFAVRPEGSVSTLKIQRTERGDSAVYLCASSMTGTGEQYFGPGTRLTVT.

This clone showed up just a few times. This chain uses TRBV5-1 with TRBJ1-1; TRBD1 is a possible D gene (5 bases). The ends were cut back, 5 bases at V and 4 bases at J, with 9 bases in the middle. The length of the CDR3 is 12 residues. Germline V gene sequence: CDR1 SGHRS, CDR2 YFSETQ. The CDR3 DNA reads TGCGCCAGCAGGAGGGACCGCACTGAAGCTTTCTTT. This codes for CASRRDRTEAFF.

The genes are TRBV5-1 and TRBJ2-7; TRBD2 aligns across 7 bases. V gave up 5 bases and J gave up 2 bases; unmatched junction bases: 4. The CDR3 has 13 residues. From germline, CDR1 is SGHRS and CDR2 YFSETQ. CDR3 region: CASRASGTYEQYF. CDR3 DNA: TGCGCCAGCAGGGCTAGCGGCACCTACGAGCAGTACTTC.

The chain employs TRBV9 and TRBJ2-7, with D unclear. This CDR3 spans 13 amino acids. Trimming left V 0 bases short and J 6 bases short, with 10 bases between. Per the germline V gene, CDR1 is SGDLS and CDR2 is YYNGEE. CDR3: CASSVVGQSEQYF. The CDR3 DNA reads TGTGCCAGCAGCGTAGTAGGGCAGAGCGAGCAGTACTTC.

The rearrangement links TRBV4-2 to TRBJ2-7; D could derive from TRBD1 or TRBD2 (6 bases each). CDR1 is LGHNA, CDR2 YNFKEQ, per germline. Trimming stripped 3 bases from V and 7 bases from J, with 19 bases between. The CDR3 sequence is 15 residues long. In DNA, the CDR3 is TGTGCCAGCAGCCAGGGGGGCCTCGGTCCGGGAGAGCAGTACTTC. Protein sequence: CASSQGGLGPGEQYF.

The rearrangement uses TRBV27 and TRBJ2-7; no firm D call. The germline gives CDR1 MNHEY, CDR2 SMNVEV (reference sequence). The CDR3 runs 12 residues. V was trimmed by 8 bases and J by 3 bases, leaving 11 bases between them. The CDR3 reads CASGLRIYEQYF. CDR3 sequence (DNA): TGTGCCAGCGGGCTCAGAATCTACGAGCAGTACTTC.